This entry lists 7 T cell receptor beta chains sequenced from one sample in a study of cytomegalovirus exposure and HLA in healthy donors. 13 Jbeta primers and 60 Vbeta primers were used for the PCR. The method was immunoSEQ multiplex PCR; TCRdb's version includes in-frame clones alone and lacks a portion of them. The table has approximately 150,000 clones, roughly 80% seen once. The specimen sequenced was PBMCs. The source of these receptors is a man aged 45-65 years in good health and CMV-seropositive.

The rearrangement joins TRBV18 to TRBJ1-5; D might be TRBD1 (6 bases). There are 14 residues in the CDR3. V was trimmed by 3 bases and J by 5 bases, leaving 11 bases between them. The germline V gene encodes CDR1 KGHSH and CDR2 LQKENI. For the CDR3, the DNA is TGTGCCAGCTCACCGGCGGCAGGGGATCAGCCCCAGCATTTT. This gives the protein CASSPAAGDQPQHF. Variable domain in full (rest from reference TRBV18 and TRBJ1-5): NAGVMQNPRHLVRRRGQEARLRCSPMKGHSHVYWYRQLPEEGLKFMVYLQKENIIDESGMPKERFSAEFPKEGPSILRIQQVVRGDSAAYFCASSPAAGDQPQHFGDGTRLSIL.

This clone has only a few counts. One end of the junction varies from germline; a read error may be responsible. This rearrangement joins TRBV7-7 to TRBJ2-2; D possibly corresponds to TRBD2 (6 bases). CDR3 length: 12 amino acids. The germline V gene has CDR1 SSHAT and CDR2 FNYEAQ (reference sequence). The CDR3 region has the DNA TGTGCTAGCAGCCCGGATGGGGGGAAGCTGTTTTTT. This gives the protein CASSPDGGKLFF.

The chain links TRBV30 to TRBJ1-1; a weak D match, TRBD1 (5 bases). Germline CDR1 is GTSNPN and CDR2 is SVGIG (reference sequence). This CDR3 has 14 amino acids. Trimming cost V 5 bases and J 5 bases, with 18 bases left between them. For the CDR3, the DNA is TGTGCCTGGGGGTTCGGGGGAGAGAGGACTGAAGCTTTCTTT. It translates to CAWGFGGERTEAFF. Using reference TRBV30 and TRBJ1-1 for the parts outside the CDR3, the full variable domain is SQTIHQWPATLVQPVGSPLSLECTVEGTSNPNLYWYRQAAGRGLQLLFYSVGIGQISSEVPQNLSASRPQDRQFILSSKKLLLSDSGFYLCAWGFGGERTEAFFGQGTRLTVV.

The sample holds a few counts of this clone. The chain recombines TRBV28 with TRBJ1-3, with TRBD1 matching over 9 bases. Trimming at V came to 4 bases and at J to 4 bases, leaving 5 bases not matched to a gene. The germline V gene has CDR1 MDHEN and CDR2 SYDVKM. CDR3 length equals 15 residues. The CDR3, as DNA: TGTGCCAGCAGTTCTTCACAGGGGGCGGGAAACACCATATATTTT. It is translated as CASSSSQGAGNTIYF.

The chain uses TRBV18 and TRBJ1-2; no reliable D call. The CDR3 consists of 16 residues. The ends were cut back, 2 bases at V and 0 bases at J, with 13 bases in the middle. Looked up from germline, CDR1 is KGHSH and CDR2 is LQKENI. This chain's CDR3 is CASSPGLQNANYGYTF. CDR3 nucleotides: TGTGCCAGCTCACCAGGGCTTCAGAATGCTAACTATGGCTACACCTTC.

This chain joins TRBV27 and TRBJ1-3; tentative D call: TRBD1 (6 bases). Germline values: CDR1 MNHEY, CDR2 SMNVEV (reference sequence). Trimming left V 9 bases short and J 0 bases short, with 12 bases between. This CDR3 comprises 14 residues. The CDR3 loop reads CASRRGDSGNTIYF. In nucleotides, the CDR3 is TGTGCCAGTCGCAGGGGAGACTCTGGAAACACCATATATTTT.

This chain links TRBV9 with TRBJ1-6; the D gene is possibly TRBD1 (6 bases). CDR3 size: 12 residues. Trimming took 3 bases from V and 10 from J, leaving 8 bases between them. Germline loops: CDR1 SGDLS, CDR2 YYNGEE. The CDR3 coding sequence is TGTGCCAGCAGCGCAGGGGAATCACCCCTCCACTTT. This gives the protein CASSAGESPLHF.